Shown below are 29 T cell receptor beta chains from a single sample sequenced in a study of shared clonotypes between healthy human individuals. Only in-frame clones appear in the TCRdb table, and some are missing; sequencing was by immunoSEQ multiplex PCR. The sample includes about 800,000 clones, around 96% of them seen just once. CD8 cells classed as naive were CD45RO-negative and positively selected for CCR7, excluding terminally differentiated effector memory CD45RA+ cells. Sequencing was carried out using naive CD8+ T cells sorted from blood. These receptors were collected from a man younger than 40 in good health.

Points on this clone: At the DNA level, this CDR3 is encoded by other sequences in the same sample as well. The chain couples TRBV11-2 to TRBJ2-7; D possibly corresponds to TRBD2 (6 bases). Germline assignment: CDR1 SGHAT and CDR2 FQNNGV. Between the trimmed V and J ends, which lost 3 bases and 3 bases, there was a span of 9 bases. The CDR3 is 13 residues long. CDR3 protein: CASSLGGSYEQYF. The CDR3 DNA is TGTGCCAGCAGCTTGGGAGGCAGCTACGAGCAGTACTTC.

The chain has TRBV28 and TRBJ1-5; possibly TRBD1 for D (5 bases). V was trimmed by 7 bases and J by 3 bases, leaving 13 bases between them. The CDR3 has 14 amino acids. CDR1 is MDHEN and CDR2 is SYDVKM in the germline V gene. CDR3 sequence reads: CASTLGQINQPQHF. The CDR3 DNA reads as TGTGCCAGCACTTTGGGGCAGATCAATCAGCCCCAGCATTTT. Combining the CDR3 with reference TRBV28 and TRBJ1-5 gives the whole variable domain DVKVTQSSRYLVKRTGEKVFLECVQDMDHENMFWYRQDPGLGLRLIYFSYDVKMKEKGDIPEGYSVSREKKERFSLILESASTNQTSMYLCASTLGQINQPQHFGDGTRLSIL.

This clone has just one count. The chain carries TRBV5-1 and TRBJ2-2; 9 bases align to TRBD1. Germline loops: CDR1 SGHRS, CDR2 YFSETQ. The CDR3 has 16 amino acids. Trimming took 4 bases from V and 1 from J; bases not matched to a gene: 5. In nucleotides, the CDR3 is TGCGCCAGCAGCCCACCGGGACAGGGGAACACCGGGGAGCTGTTTTTT. Protein sequence: CASSPPGQGNTGELFF.

This chain uses TRBV28 with TRBJ2-5; 11 bases line up with TRBD2. CDR3 length: 15 residues. Germline lookup yields CDR1 MDHEN and CDR2 SYDVKM. Trimming took 5 bases from V and 3 from J; bases not matched to a gene: 5. CDR3 sequence (DNA): TGTGCCAGCAGTGTACAGACTAGCGGGGAAGAGACCCAGTACTTC. Its protein product is CASSVQTSGEETQYF.

This chain joins TRBV27 and TRBJ2-3; D is unresolved. V lost 5 bases, J lost 0 bases, and 12 bases lay in between. This CDR3 has 15 residues. Per the germline V gene, CDR1 is MNHEY and CDR2 is SMNVEV (reference sequence). In nucleotides, the CDR3 is TGTGCCAGCAGTACATACTCGGGCAGCACAGATACGCAGTATTTT. Protein product: CASSTYSGSTDTQYF.

A single count supports this clone. The chain couples TRBV25-1 to TRBJ1-2, with D unresolved. This CDR3 region has 16 residues. CDR1 MGHDK and CDR2 SYGVNS come from the germline V gene. The V and J ends lost 2 bases and 6 bases respectively, with 19 bases between them. CDR3 coding DNA: TGTGCCAGCAGTGAAGCCGAGGTTATATCCTCGGATGGCTACACCTTC. This encodes CASSEAEVISSDGYTF.

V is TRBV2 and J is TRBJ2-7; possibly TRBD2 for D (5 bases). Per germline, CDR1 SNHLY and CDR2 FYNNEI. The length of the CDR3 is 13 residues. Trimming took 5 bases from V and 2 from J, leaving 10 bases between them. CDR3 sequence (DNA): TGTGCCAGCAGTACTAGTGTTGCCTACGAGCAGTACTTC. Its protein product is CASSTSVAYEQYF.

The chain couples TRBV12-5 to TRBJ1-2; possibly TRBD1 for D (5 bases). The CDR3 length is 12 residues. Deletions cut 7 bases from V and 4 bases from J, with 10 bases between. CDR1 and CDR2 (germline): LGHNT, FRNRAP. The CDR3 DNA reads TGTGCTAGTGCGGCAGGGATCTATGGCTACACCTTC. It is translated as CASAAGIYGYTF.

The chain has TRBV15 and TRBJ1-5; no definite D call. There are 15 residues in the CDR3. Germline V gene sequence: CDR1 LNHNV, CDR2 YYDKDF (reference sequence). Deletions cut 2 bases from V and 6 bases from J, with 14 bases between. The CDR3 coding sequence is TGTGCCACCAGCAGACAAGGACTGGGTATTCAGCCCCAGCATTTT. Amino acids: CATSRQGLGIQPQHF.

V gene TRBV7-8 combines with J gene TRBJ2-1; D ambiguous. The CDR3 is 15 residues long. Trimming cost V 5 bases and J 0 bases, with 11 bases left between them. The germline gives CDR1 SGHVS, CDR2 FQNEAQ. CDR3 coding DNA: TGTGCCAGCAGCCTACCAGGTAGCTCCTACAATGAGCAGTTCTTC. Protein sequence: CASSLPGSSYNEQFF.

This clone turned up a few times. The rearrangement joins TRBV29-1 to TRBJ1-2; D is possibly TRBD1 (5 bases). The CDR3 has 13 amino acids. The germline V gene has CDR1 SQVTM and CDR2 ANQGSEA. The germline V and J ends were trimmed by 7 bases and 4 bases, with 16 bases remaining between them. The CDR3 region has the DNA TGCAGCGCGTATCAGGGAGGGAGCTATGGCTACACCTTC. This gives the protein CSAYQGGSYGYTF.

This chain uses TRBV28 with TRBJ1-2; 10 nucleotides line up with TRBD1. The ends lost 6 bases at V and 7 bases at J; junction bases unmatched: 11. Germline CDR1 MDHEN, CDR2 SYDVKM. CDR3 length equals 15 residues. CDR3 in amino acids: CASSPTGTGVGGYTF. Written as DNA, the CDR3 is TGTGCCAGCAGCCCGACCGGGACAGGGGTGGGTGGCTACACCTTC.

The chain has TRBV25-1 and TRBJ1-2; D gene ambiguous. The CDR3 covers 17 residues. V shed 3 bases and J shed 3 bases, with 20 bases lying between them. CDR1 and CDR2 (germline): MGHDK, SYGVNS. The CDR3 DNA reads TGTGCCAGCAGTGACCAGAATCCCGTGTCTGTGGACTATGGCTACACCTTC. This translates into CASSDQNPVSVDYGYTF.

The chain joins TRBV4-3 to TRBJ2-3, with D uncertain. V was pared by 0 bases and J by 2 bases, with 18 bases between. Germline values: CDR1 LGHNA, CDR2 YSLEER. CDR3 length equals 18 residues. The CDR3 DNA sequence: TGCGCCAGCAGCCAAGATTCTGAAAGTATCCTAATCACAGATACGCAGTATTTT. Protein product: CASSQDSESILITDTQYF.

A word on this clone: A read error may produce the germline difference seen at one junction end. The V call is TRBV28, the J call TRBJ2-3, with 8 bases matching TRBD2. Germline loops: CDR1 MDHEN, CDR2 SYDVKM. The CDR3 length is 16 residues. DNA for the CDR3: TGTGCCAGCAGCCCGACGGGACTAGATGCCACAGCTACGCAGTATTTT. Protein: CASSPTGLDATATQYF.

The chain combines TRBV29-1 with TRBJ2-7; TRBD1 matches 7 bases. The germline V gene encodes CDR1 SQVTM and CDR2 ANQGSEA. This CDR3 has 14 amino acids. Trimming cost V 7 bases and J 6 bases; bases outside gene matches: 15. The CDR3, as DNA: TGCAGCGGAGGAAGGGACAGCCCAAAAGGCGAGCAGTACTTC. Its protein product is CSGGRDSPKGEQYF.

The gene calls are TRBV7-9 and TRBJ2-1, with D possibly TRBD2 on 6 matching bases. The germline V and J ends were trimmed by 5 bases and 0 bases, with 11 bases remaining between them. CDR1 and CDR2 (germline): SEHNR, FQNEAQ (reference sequence). The CDR3 loop spans 15 amino acids. The CDR3 sequence: CASSQVGGSYNEQFF. DNA for the CDR3: TGTGCCAGCAGCCAAGTGGGAGGCTCCTACAATGAGCAGTTCTTC.

This sequence joins TRBV29-1 and TRBJ1-1, with a possible D match to TRBD1 (6 bases). The CDR3 is 13 residues long. Germline V gene sequence: CDR1 SQVTM, CDR2 ANQGSEA. The V and J ends lost 8 bases and 1 base respectively, with 14 bases between them. DNA for the CDR3: TGCAGCAGCGGGGGACAAACGAACACTGAAGCTTTCTTT. Protein product: CSSGGQTNTEAFF.

The J gene is TRBJ2-2, the V gene TRBV19; weak D call: TRBD2 (6 bases). The V gene's germline CDR1 is LNHDA and CDR2 SQIVND (reference sequence). The length of the CDR3 is 14 residues. Trimming pared 8 bases from V and 3 bases from J, leaving 13 bases between. The CDR3, as DNA: TGTGCCAGTTGGGCTAGCGTTGACACCGGGGAGCTGTTTTTT. It is translated as CASWASVDTGELFF.

The CDR3: CASSVKQINTGELFF. The CDR3 DNA reads TGTGCCAGCAGTGTGAAACAGATTAACACCGGGGAGCTGTTTTTT. The chain carries TRBV2 and TRBJ2-2, with no clear D. This CDR3 has 15 residues. CDR1 and CDR2 from the germline V gene are SNHLY and FYNNEI. V lost 4 bases to trimming and J lost 2 bases, with 11 bases between them.

The chain is built from TRBV7-9 and TRBJ1-5; 8 nucleotides align to TRBD1. V shed 1 base and J 2 bases; nucleotides not matched to a gene: 4. Germline V CDR1 and CDR2: SEHNR, FQNEAQ (reference sequence). This CDR3 has 16 amino acids. CDR3 DNA sequence: TGTGCCAGCAGCTTAGTGGCAGGGGGCGGCAATCAGCCCCAGCATTTT. Amino acid sequence: CASSLVAGGGNQPQHF.

The rearrangement joins TRBV27 to TRBJ1-1, with a tentative D call TRBD1 (5 bases). Germline values: CDR1 MNHEY, CDR2 SMNVEV (reference sequence). The CDR3 sequence is 14 residues long. Trimming pared 2 bases from V and 3 bases from J, leaving 10 bases between. CDR3 nucleotide sequence: TGTGCCAGCAGTTTAGCGGGACCTGACACTGAAGCTTTCTTT. Protein sequence: CASSLAGPDTEAFF.

The V gene is TRBV11-3, the J gene TRBJ1-5; D not resolved. Germline assignment: CDR1 SGHNT and CDR2 YENEEA. V lost 10 bases to trimming and J lost 4 bases, with 5 bases between them. This CDR3 contains 10 residues. This CDR3 reads CANTNQPQHF. DNA for the CDR3: TGTGCCAACACAAATCAGCCCCAGCATTTT. The complete variable domain, with remaining parts taken from reference TRBV11-3 and TRBJ1-5, reads EAGVVQSPRYKIIEKKQPVAFWCNPISGHNTLYWYLQNLGQGPELLIRYENEEAVDDSQLPKDRFSAERLKGVDSTLKIQPAELGDSAVYLCANTNQPQHFGDGTRLSIL.

The V call is TRBV5-1, the J call TRBJ2-7; D unresolved. Per the germline V gene, CDR1 is SGHRS and CDR2 is YFSETQ. Trimming removed 0 bases at V and 2 bases at J, with 12 bases between. The CDR3 runs 15 residues. Here the CDR3 reads CASSLEASPAYEQYF. The CDR3 DNA reads as TGCGCCAGCAGCTTGGAGGCTTCTCCAGCCTACGAGCAGTACTTC. Full variable domain (missing parts from reference TRBV5-1 and TRBJ2-7): KAGVTQTPRYLIKTRGQQVTLSCSPISGHRSVSWYQQTPGQGLQFLFEYFSETQRNKGNFPGRFSGRQFSNSRSEMNVSTLELGDSALYLCASSLEASPAYEQYFGPGTRLTVT.

The J gene is TRBJ1-1, the V gene TRBV7-9; 8 bases match TRBD1. The CDR3 spans 17 residues. The junction had 10 bases not matched to a gene; V was cut back by 2 bases and J by 2 bases. Per germline, CDR1 SEHNR and CDR2 FQNEAQ (reference sequence). The CDR3 reads CASSLPGQAPVNTEAFF. The CDR3 DNA reads TGTGCCAGCAGCTTACCGGGACAGGCGCCTGTAAACACTGAAGCTTTCTTT.

As DNA, the CDR3 is TGTGCCAGCCCCGGAGGGTACAATGAGCAGTTCTTC. Protein product: CASPGGYNEQFF. The genes are TRBV2 and TRBJ2-1; possible D gene TRBD2, 6 bases. This CDR3 comprises 12 residues. Trimming removed 8 bases at V and 4 bases at J, with 9 bases between. Germline assignment: CDR1 SNHLY and CDR2 FYNNEI.

The chain joins TRBV10-1 to TRBJ1-5, with D possibly TRBD1 on 6 matching bases. This CDR3 contains 15 residues. Per germline, CDR1 WNHNN and CDR2 SYGVQD (reference sequence). Trimming stripped 4 bases from V and 4 bases from J, with 14 bases between. CDR3 region: CASSAGAGGNQPQHF. The CDR3 nucleotides read TGCGCCAGCAGTGCAGGGGCCGGGGGTAATCAGCCCCAGCATTTT.

The chain joins TRBV4-1 to TRBJ1-4; D unresolved. Trimming removed 2 bases at V and 4 bases at J, with 11 bases between. The CDR3 contains 15 residues. Germline V lookup: CDR1 MGHRA, CDR2 YSYEKL. DNA of the CDR3: TGCGCCAGCAGCCAACTCAGGATCGGTAATGAAAAACTGTTTTTT. It encodes CASSQLRIGNEKLFF.

In this sample, this clone turned up once. The chain recombines TRBV6-6 with TRBJ2-2; weak D call: TRBD1 (5 bases). CDR1 is MNHNY, CDR2 SVGAGI, per germline (reference sequence). V was pared by 8 bases and J by 6 bases, with 13 bases between. The CDR3 has 13 amino acids. DNA for the CDR3: TGTGCCAGCTGGCAGGGTTACCCCGGGGAGCTGTTTTTT. Translation gives CASWQGYPGELFF.